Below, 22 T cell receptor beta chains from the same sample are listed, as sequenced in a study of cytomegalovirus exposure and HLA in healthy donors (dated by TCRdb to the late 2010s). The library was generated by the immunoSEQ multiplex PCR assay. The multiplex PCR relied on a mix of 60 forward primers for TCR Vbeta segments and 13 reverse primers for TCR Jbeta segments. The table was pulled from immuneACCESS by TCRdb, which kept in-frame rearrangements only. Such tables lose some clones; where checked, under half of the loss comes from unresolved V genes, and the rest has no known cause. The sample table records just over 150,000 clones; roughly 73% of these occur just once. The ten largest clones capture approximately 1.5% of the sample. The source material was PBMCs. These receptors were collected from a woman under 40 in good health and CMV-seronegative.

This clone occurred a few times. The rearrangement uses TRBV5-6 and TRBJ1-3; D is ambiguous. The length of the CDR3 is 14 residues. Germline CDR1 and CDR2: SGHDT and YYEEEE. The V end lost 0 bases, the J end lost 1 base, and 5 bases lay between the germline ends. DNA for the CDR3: TGTGCCAGCAGCTTGGAGGAGTCTGGAAACACCATATATTTT. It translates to CASSLEESGNTIYF.

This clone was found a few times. CDR3 protein: CASSLDSGGTEQFF. DNA of the CDR3: TGTGCCAGCAGCTTAGATAGCGGGGGGACTGAGCAGTTCTTC. This rearrangement joins TRBV13 to TRBJ2-1; 10 positions match TRBD2. Germline trimming cut 1 base from V and 9 bases from J; bases unmatched to any gene: 3. The V gene's germline CDR1 is PRHDT and CDR2 FYEKMQ (reference sequence). This CDR3 has 14 amino acids. Full variable domain (missing parts from reference TRBV13 and TRBJ2-1): AAGVIQSPRHLIKEKRETATLKCYPIPRHDTVYWYQQGPGQDPQFLISFYEKMQSDKGSIPDRFSAQQFSDYHSELNMSSLELGDSALYFCASSLDSGGTEQFFGPGTRLTVL.

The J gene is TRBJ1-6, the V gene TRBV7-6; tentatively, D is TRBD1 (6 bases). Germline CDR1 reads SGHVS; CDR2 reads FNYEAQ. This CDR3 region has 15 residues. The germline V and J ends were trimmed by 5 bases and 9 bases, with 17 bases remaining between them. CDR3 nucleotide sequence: TGTGCCAGCAGCGCTATTACAGGGTACAGTTCACCCCTCCACTTT. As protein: CASSAITGYSSPLHF.

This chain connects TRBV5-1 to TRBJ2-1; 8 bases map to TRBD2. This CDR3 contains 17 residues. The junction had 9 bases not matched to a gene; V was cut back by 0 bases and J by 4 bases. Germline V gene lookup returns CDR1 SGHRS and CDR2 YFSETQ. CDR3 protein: CASSLDAGGAYYNEQFF. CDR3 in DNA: TGCGCCAGCAGCTTGGACGCGGGGGGAGCTTATTACAATGAGCAGTTCTTC.

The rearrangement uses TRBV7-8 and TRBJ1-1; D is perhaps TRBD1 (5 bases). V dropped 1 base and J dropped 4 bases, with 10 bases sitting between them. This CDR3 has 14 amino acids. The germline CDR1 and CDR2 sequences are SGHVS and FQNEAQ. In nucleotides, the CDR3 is TGTGCCAGCAGCTTAGTACCCGGGGGCACTGAAGCTTTCTTT. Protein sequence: CASSLVPGGTEAFF.

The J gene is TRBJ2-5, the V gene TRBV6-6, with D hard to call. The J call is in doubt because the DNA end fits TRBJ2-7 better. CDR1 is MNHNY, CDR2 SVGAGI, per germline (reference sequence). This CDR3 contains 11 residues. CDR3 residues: CASSYGSEQYF. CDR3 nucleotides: TGTGCCAGCAGTTACGGTTCCGAGCAGTACTTC.

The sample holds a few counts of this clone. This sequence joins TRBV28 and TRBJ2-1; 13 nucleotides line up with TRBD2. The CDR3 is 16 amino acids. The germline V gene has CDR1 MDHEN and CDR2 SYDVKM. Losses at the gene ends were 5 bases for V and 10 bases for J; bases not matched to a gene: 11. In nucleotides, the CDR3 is TGTGCCAGCAGTCCCCTAGGGACTAGCGGGGCGTCGGAGCAGTTCTTC. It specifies CASSPLGTSGASEQFF.

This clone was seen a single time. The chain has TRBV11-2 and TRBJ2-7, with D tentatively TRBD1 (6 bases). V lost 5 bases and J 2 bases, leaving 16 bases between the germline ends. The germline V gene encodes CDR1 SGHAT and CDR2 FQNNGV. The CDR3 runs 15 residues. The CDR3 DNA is TGTGCCAGCAGCCGCATTGGGGGCCTAGCCTACGAGCAGTACTTC. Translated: CASSRIGGLAYEQYF.

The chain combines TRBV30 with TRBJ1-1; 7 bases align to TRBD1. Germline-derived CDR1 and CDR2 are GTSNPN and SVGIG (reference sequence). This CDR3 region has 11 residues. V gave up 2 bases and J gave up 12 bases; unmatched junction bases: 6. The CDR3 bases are TGTGCCTGGAGTCCCTTGGACAGGCCTTTCTTT. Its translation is CAWSPLDRPFF. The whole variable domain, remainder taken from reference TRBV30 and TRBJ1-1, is SQTIHQWPATLVQPVGSPLSLECTVEGTSNPNLYWYRQAAGRGLQLLFYSVGIGQISSEVPQNLSASRPQDRQFILSSKKLLLSDSGFYLCAWSPLDRPFFGQGTRLTVV.

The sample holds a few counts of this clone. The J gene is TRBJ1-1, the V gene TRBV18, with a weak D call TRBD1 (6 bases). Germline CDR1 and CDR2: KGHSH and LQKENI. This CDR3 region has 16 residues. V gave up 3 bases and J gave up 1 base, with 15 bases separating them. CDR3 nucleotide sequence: TGTGCCAGCTCACCCGGCCCGACAGGAGGGAACACTGAAGCTTTCTTT. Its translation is CASSPGPTGGNTEAFF.

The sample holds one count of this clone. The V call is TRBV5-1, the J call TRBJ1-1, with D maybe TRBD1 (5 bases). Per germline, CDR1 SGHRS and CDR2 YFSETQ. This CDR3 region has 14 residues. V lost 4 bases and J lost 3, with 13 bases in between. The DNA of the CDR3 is TGCGCCAGCAGCCCGGGGGGGACCTACACTGAAGCTTTCTTT. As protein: CASSPGGTYTEAFF.

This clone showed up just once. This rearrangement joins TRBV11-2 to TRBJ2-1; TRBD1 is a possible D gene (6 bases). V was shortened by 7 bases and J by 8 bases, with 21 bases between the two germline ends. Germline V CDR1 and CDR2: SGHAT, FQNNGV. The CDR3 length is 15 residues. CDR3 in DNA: TGTGCCAGCAACCATGGCAGGGGACCCTGGGATGAGCAGTTCTTC. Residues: CASNHGRGPWDEQFF.

The CDR3 here is CASSLGLTGGWNIQYF. The CDR3 coding sequence is TGTGCCAGCAGCTTAGGCTTAACAGGGGGTTGGAACATTCAGTACTTC. This chain links TRBV11-2 with TRBJ2-4; 8 nucleotides align to TRBD1. The J segment lost 7 bases and the V segment lost 1 base, leaving 9 bases of the junction unmatched. Germline assignment: CDR1 SGHAT and CDR2 FQNNGV. This CDR3 spans 16 amino acids.

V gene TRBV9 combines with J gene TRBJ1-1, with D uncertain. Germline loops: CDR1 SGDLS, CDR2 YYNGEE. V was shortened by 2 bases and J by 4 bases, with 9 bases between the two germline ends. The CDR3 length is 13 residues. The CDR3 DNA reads TGTGCCAGCAGCGTTTTACGAGGCACTGAAGCTTTCTTT. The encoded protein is CASSVLRGTEAFF.

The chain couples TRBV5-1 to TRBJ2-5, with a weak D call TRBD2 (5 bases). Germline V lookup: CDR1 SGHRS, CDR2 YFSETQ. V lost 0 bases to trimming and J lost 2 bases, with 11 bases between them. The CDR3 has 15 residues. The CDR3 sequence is CASSLVPGSQETQYF. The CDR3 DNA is TGCGCCAGCAGCTTGGTGCCGGGATCGCAAGAGACCCAGTACTTC.

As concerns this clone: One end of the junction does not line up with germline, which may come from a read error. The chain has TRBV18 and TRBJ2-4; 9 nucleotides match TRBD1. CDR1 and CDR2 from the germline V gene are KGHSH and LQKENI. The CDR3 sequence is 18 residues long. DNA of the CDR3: TGTGCCAGCTCGCCGACAGGGGGGAATACTTTAGCCAAAAACAGTCAGTACTTC. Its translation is CASSPTGGNTLAKNSQYF.

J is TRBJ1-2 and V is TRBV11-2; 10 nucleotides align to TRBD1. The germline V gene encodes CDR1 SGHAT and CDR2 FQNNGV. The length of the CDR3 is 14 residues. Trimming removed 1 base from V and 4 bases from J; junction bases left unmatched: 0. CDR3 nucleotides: TGTGCCAGCAGCTTAGGGACAGGGGGCTATGGCTACACCTTC. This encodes CASSLGTGGYGYTF.

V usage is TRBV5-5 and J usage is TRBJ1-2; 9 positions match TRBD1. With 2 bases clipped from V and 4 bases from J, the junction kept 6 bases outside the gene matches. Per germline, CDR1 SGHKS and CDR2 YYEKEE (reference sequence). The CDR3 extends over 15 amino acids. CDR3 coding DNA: TGTGCCAGCAGCTTAAGCGGACAGGGGAGCTATGGCTACACCTTC. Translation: CASSLSGQGSYGYTF.

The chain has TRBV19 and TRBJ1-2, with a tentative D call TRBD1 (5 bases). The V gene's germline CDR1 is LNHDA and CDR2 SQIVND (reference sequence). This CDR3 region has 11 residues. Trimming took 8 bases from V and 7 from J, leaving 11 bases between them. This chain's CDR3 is CASLQGTGYTF. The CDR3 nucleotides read TGTGCCAGTCTCCAGGGCACTGGCTACACCTTC. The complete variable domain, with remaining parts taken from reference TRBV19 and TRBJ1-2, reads DGGITQSPKYLFRKEGQNVTLSCEQNLNHDAMYWYRQDPGQGLRLIYYSQIVNDFQKGDIAEGYSVSREKKESFPLTVTSAQKNPTAFYLCASLQGTGYTFGSGTRLTVV.

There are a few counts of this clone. In nucleotides, the CDR3 is TGCGCCAGCAGCCCACAGGGGCTTAGGGTGAACACTGAAGCTTTCTTT. Its translation: CASSPQGLRVNTEAFF. The V gene is TRBV5-1, the J gene TRBJ1-1; 7 bases fit TRBD1. V was pared by 4 bases and J by 0 bases, with 9 bases of the junction left unmatched. Germline V gene data show CDR1 as SGHRS and CDR2 as YFSETQ. This CDR3 spans 16 amino acids.

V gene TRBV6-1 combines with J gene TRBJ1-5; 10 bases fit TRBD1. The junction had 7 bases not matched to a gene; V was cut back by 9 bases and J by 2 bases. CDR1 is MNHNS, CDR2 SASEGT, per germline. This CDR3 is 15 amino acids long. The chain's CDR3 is CASSTGGPGNQPQHF. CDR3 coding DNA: TGTGCCAGTTCGACAGGGGGCCCTGGCAATCAGCCCCAGCATTTT.

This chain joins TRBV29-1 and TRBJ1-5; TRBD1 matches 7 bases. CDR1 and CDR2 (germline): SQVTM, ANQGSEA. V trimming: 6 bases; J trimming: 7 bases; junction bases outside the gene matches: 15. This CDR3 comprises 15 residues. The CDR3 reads CSVSMDRSGGQPQHF. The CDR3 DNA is TGCAGCGTATCAATGGACAGGTCAGGCGGCCAGCCCCAGCATTTT.